This T cell receptor (beta chain) was recorded in a study of glioma-infiltrating T cells. V was clipped by 0 bases and J by 5 bases; unmatched bases: 5. Germline CDR1 DFQATT, CDR2 SNEGSKA (reference sequence). The CDR3 is made up of 16 amino acids. Amplification of TCR alpha and beta CDR3 regions from RNA used iRepertoire nested multiplex PCR. Input was roughly 85-450 ng of tissue mRNA or PBMC total RNA. TCRdb recomputed calls from the multiplex PCR reads with MiXCR, one row per CDR3 protein. The sample has about 210,000 distinct CDR3 sequences, more than 25% seen once. This clonotype occurred many times. Its matching antigen is unknown. Findings and caveats of the study: Non-neoplastic patients had below-expected tissue-blood divergence, while all gliomas exceeded expectation. Very few CDR3 sequences were shared between tissue and blood.

The rearrangement uses TRBV20-1 and TRBJ1-5, with 12 bases matching TRBD1. The TCR originated in a human donor with low-grade glioma or glioblastoma, undergoing nonglioma brain surgery, or in good health (not recorded which). The sample taken for sequencing was glioma tissue, nonneoplastic brain tissue, or PBMCs (not recorded which). In DNA, the CDR3 is TGCAGTGCTAGAGATCCCGGGACAGGGGGCGATCAGCCCCAGCATTTT. Amino acids: CSARDPGTGGDQPQHF.